Each of the 27 T cell receptor beta chains below was sequenced from the same sample in a study of OX40 agonist ivuxolimab in advanced cancers. Assay used: immunoSEQ multiplex PCR; TCRdb lists only in-frame clones, some missing. The sample lists around 30,000 clones; around 90% were seen once. The sample here was CD4+ or CD8+ T cells sorted from blood, taken in a trial of the OX40 agonist ivuxolimab. The receptors come from an adult with an advanced solid tumor such as melanoma, head and neck, liver or kidney cancer.

J is TRBJ1-5 and V is TRBV6-1; possibly TRBD1 for D (6 bases). V lost 2 bases, J lost 7 bases, and 12 bases lay in between. Germline CDR1 is MNHNS and CDR2 is SASEGT. CDR3 length: 14 residues. This CDR3 is CASSEFRGNQPQHF. The CDR3 nucleotides are TGTGCCAGCAGTGAATTCAGGGGTAACCAGCCCCAGCATTTT.

The chain links TRBV5-1 to TRBJ1-4; no clear D gene. Per germline, CDR1 SGHRS and CDR2 YFSETQ. V lost 7 bases and J 4 bases, leaving 17 bases between the germline ends. This CDR3 has 15 residues. CDR3 in amino acids: CASRLSGLINEKLFF. CDR3 sequence (DNA): TGCGCCAGCCGTTTGTCGGGCCTGATTAATGAAAAACTGTTTTTT.

The chain links TRBV10-1 to TRBJ2-3; 7 nucleotides align to TRBD1. The CDR3 has 14 residues. Germline V gene data show CDR1 as WNHNN and CDR2 as SYGVQD (reference sequence). With 3 bases clipped from V and 5 bases from J, the junction kept 5 bases outside the gene matches. The CDR3 DNA is TGCGCCAGCAGTGATACAGGGGTTGGAGATACGCAGTATTTT. Protein product: CASSDTGVGDTQYF.

This sequence joins TRBV5-1 and TRBJ1-1; a weak D match, TRBD1 (6 bases). Trimming shortened V by 2 bases and J by 2 bases, and 16 bases separated the two germline ends. There are 16 residues in the CDR3. Germline CDR1 and CDR2: SGHRS and YFSETQ. CDR3 coding DNA: TGCGCCAGCAGCTTTGGTGGGGGCGCTTACAACACTGAAGCTTTCTTT. Protein: CASSFGGGAYNTEAFF.

J is TRBJ1-1 and V is TRBV30; D unresolved. Deletions cut 0 bases from V and 4 bases from J, with 15 bases between. The CDR3 runs 15 residues. Germline CDR1 and CDR2: GTSNPN and SVGIG (reference sequence). The CDR3 loop is CAWSVLGSWSTEAFF. CDR3 nucleotides: TGTGCCTGGAGTGTACTGGGGTCCTGGAGCACTGAAGCTTTCTTT.

This sequence joins TRBV6-6 and TRBJ1-4; a possible D gene is TRBD1 (6 bases). The germline V gene encodes CDR1 MNHNY and CDR2 SVGAGI (reference sequence). V was clipped by 2 bases and J by 8 bases, with 12 bases between them. The CDR3 covers 14 residues. Here the CDR3 DNA reads TGTGCCAGCAGTTACGAGGGGGGCCGGGAAAAACTGTTTTTT. Its protein is CASSYEGGREKLFF.

V gene TRBV7-9 combines with J gene TRBJ2-7, with 10 bases lining up with TRBD2. The CDR3 has 15 residues. Germline V lookup: CDR1 SEHNR, CDR2 FQNEAQ (reference sequence). J lost 6 bases, V lost 1 base, and 6 bases had no gene match. The CDR3 coding sequence is TGTGCCAGCAGCTTAGGGCTAGCGGGAGTTTTCGAGCAGTACTTC. This sequence encodes CASSLGLAGVFEQYF.

The CDR3 DNA is TGTGCCAGCAGCCCTTATACGGAATCAGGGGGGGGTGGCTACACCTTC. This sequence encodes CASSPYTESGGGGYTF. The chain couples TRBV28 to TRBJ1-2; 7 nucleotides align to TRBD1. This CDR3 comprises 16 residues. J was trimmed by 7 bases and V by 6 bases; bases with no gene match: 17. CDR1 and CDR2 from the germline V gene are MDHEN and SYDVKM.

The chain joins TRBV28 to TRBJ2-1, with D hard to call. The length of the CDR3 is 12 residues. V was pared by 1 base and J by 2 bases, with 0 bases between. CDR1 is MDHEN, CDR2 SYDVKM, per germline. CDR3: CASSLSYNEQFF. DNA for the CDR3: TGTGCCAGCAGTTTATCCTACAATGAGCAGTTCTTC.

The genes are TRBV18 and TRBJ1-2; D may be TRBD1 (5 bases). The CDR3 is made up of 17 amino acids. V lost 1 base and J lost 8, with 23 bases in between. Germline CDR1 reads KGHSH; CDR2 reads LQKENI. The CDR3 nucleotides read TGTGCCAGCTCACCACATCCAGCAGGGATCCCCTCGTTAGGCTACACCTTC. Translating it yields CASSPHPAGIPSLGYTF.

This chain links TRBV10-3 with TRBJ2-1; D is possibly TRBD2 (5 bases). The length of the CDR3 is 13 residues. From germline, CDR1 is ENHRY and CDR2 SYGVKD. V was shortened by 8 bases and J by 5 bases, with 13 bases between the two germline ends. In DNA, the CDR3 is TGTGCCATCGCTGCTGGACTGGACAATGAGCAGTTCTTC. Translation gives CAIAAGLDNEQFF.

CDR3 coding DNA: TGTGCCAGCAGCTCCCGGTTAAAGACAGCCTATAATTCACCCCTCCACTTT. Translation: CASSSRLKTAYNSPLHF. V and J are TRBV11-2 and TRBJ1-6; D is possibly TRBD1 (5 bases). Germline CDR1 SGHAT, CDR2 FQNNGV. The length of the CDR3 is 17 residues. Between the trimmed V and J ends, which lost 4 bases and 2 bases, there was a span of 15 bases.

The chain joins TRBV29-1 to TRBJ2-5; no firm D call. The CDR3 loop spans 11 amino acids. Looked up from germline, CDR1 is SQVTM and CDR2 is ANQGSEA. Trimming took 5 bases from V and 5 from J, leaving 9 bases between them. The chain's CDR3 is CSVKATETQYF. The CDR3 coding sequence is TGCAGCGTTAAGGCCACTGAGACCCAGTACTTC.

The V call is TRBV28, the J call TRBJ2-7, with 7 bases aligning to TRBD1. J gave up 6 bases and V 5 bases, and 10 bases lay outside the gene matches. There are 14 residues in the CDR3. Germline assignment: CDR1 MDHEN and CDR2 SYDVKM. Written as DNA, the CDR3 is TGTGCCAGCAGTCAAACAGGGGTAGGTTTCGAGCAGTACTTC. Translation gives CASSQTGVGFEQYF. Filled out from reference TRBV28 and TRBJ2-7, the complete variable domain reads DVKVTQSSRYLVKRTGEKVFLECVQDMDHENMFWYRQDPGLGLRLIYFSYDVKMKEKGDIPEGYSVSREKKERFSLILESASTNQTSMYLCASSQTGVGFEQYFGPGTRLTVT.

For this clone: The CDR3 does not end in the conserved phenylalanine or tryptophan, so this is likely a read error. V gene TRBV5-4 combines with J gene TRBJ2-4, with TRBD1 matching 9 bases. CDR3 length: 15 amino acids. V lost 2 bases and J lost 6; bases outside the gene matches: 6. Germline V CDR1 and CDR2: SGHNT, YYREEE (reference sequence). The CDR3 loop reads CASSLRTGETNIQYL. CDR3 in DNA: TGTGCCAGCAGCTTACGGACAGGGGAGACAAACATTCAGTACCTC.

The chain joins TRBV19 to TRBJ1-2, with D uncertain. The CDR3 is 12 residues long. Germline CDR1 reads LNHDA; CDR2 reads SQIVND (reference sequence). Deletions cut 4 bases from V and 8 bases from J, with 11 bases between. CDR3 coding DNA: TGTGCCAGTAGTAGAGAGGTGTCGGGCTACACCTTC. Translation: CASSREVSGYTF. Filled out from reference TRBV19 and TRBJ1-2, the complete variable domain reads DGGITQSPKYLFRKEGQNVTLSCEQNLNHDAMYWYRQDPGQGLRLIYYSQIVNDFQKGDIAEGYSVSREKKESFPLTVTSAQKNPTAFYLCASSREVSGYTFGSGTRLTVV.

The chain couples TRBV4-2 to TRBJ2-3, with D possibly being TRBD2 (6 bases). Germline CDR1 LGHNA, CDR2 YNFKEQ. V gave up 0 bases and J gave up 7 bases, with 8 bases separating them. CDR3 size: 13 residues. The CDR3 sequence: CASSQEGGYTQYF. The CDR3 DNA follows: TGTGCCAGCAGCCAAGAGGGGGGATATACGCAGTATTTT.

This clone was seen just once. CDR3 nucleotides: TGCGCCAGCAGCCAAGATCGGGGATACTATGGCTACACCTTC. Its protein is CASSQDRGYYGYTF. V usage is TRBV4-1 and J usage is TRBJ1-2, with D uncertain. The germline CDR1 and CDR2 sequences are MGHRA and YSYEKL. The CDR3 extends over 14 amino acids. Trimming took 0 bases from V and 3 from J, leaving 8 bases between them.

CDR3 loop: CASSLVTGTDTQYF. The CDR3 coding sequence is TGTGCCAGCAGCTTAGTGACCGGCACAGATACGCAGTATTTT. The chain uses TRBV11-2 and TRBJ2-3; D remains ambiguous. Germline loops: CDR1 SGHAT, CDR2 FQNNGV. Trimming shortened V by 1 base and J by 1 base, and 6 bases separated the two germline ends. CDR3 size: 14 residues.

The chain's CDR3 is CASSLRDKQETQYF. The CDR3 DNA is TGCGCCAGCAGCTTACGGGACAAACAAGAGACCCAGTACTTC. The chain recombines TRBV5-1 with TRBJ2-5, with a tentative D call TRBD1 (6 bases). Trimming took 2 bases from V and 2 from J, leaving 10 bases between them. The length of the CDR3 is 14 residues. Germline V gene lookup returns CDR1 SGHRS and CDR2 YFSETQ.

This chain connects TRBV2 to TRBJ1-3; possibly TRBD1 for D (5 bases). V was trimmed by 4 bases and J by 0 bases, leaving 7 bases between them. Germline V gene lookup returns CDR1 SNHLY and CDR2 FYNNEI. CDR3 length: 14 residues. The CDR3 loop is CASSGQHSGNTIYF. The CDR3 coding sequence is TGTGCCAGCAGTGGACAGCACTCTGGAAACACCATATATTTT.

The rearrangement links TRBV20-1 to TRBJ2-7, with a tentative D call TRBD2 (5 bases). The germline V and J ends were trimmed by 6 bases and 4 bases, with 10 bases remaining between them. CDR3 size: 11 residues. The germline V gene encodes CDR1 DFQATT and CDR2 SNEGSKA (reference sequence). CDR3: CSALDSYEQYF. The CDR3 nucleotides are TGCAGTGCCCTGGACTCTTACGAGCAGTACTTC.

The chain has TRBV6-5 and TRBJ1-3; tentative D call: TRBD1 (5 bases). Germline CDR1 is MNHEY and CDR2 is SVGAGI. Trimming stripped 6 bases from V and 3 bases from J, with 12 bases between. The CDR3 covers 14 residues. CDR3 bases: TGTGCCAGCAGCAGACAGCTTCTTGGAAACACCATATATTTT. It specifies CASSRQLLGNTIYF.

A word on this clone: Lacking the conserved final phenylalanine or tryptophan, this CDR3 likely reflects a read error. The DNA is left out, because the CDR3 cannot be placed on it with certainty; the CDR3 is given as TCRdb lists it. The chain combines TRBV5-3 with TRBJ1-6. TRBV5-3 falls under the ORF class, with uncertain function. The CDR3 length equals 10 residues, ends included. CDR3: CARSSPGGIC.

This chain connects TRBV5-1 to TRBJ2-3; no firm D call. This CDR3 spans 15 amino acids. Looked up from germline, CDR1 is SGHRS and CDR2 is YFSETQ. Trimming removed 4 bases at V and 0 bases at J, with 12 bases between. CDR3 nucleotides: TGCGCCAGCAGCCCGGGTGTGGCTAGCACAGATACGCAGTATTTT. As protein: CASSPGVASTDTQYF.

This chain connects TRBV28 to TRBJ2-7; 8 bases agree with TRBD2. Trimming at V came to 4 bases and at J to 4 bases, leaving 9 bases not matched to a gene. The CDR3 spans 15 residues. Per germline, CDR1 MDHEN and CDR2 SYDVKM. CDR3 in amino acids: CASSSPSGGLYEQYF. The CDR3 DNA sequence: TGTGCCAGCAGTTCCCCGTCGGGGGGGCTGTACGAGCAGTACTTC.

The rearrangement joins TRBV4-1 to TRBJ2-3; TRBD1 or TRBD2 may be the D gene (5 bases each). V was pared by 8 bases and J by 2 bases, with 17 bases between. There are 15 residues in the CDR3. CDR1 and CDR2 (germline): MGHRA, YSYEKL. The CDR3 loop reads CASAVGWGNTDTQYF. CDR3 nucleotides: TGCGCCAGCGCAGTGGGGTGGGGGAACACAGATACGCAGTATTTT.